These 21 T cell receptor beta chains were sequenced from one sample in a study of human T cells and chemical hapten exposure. TCRdb analysed the RACE reads with MiXCR anew, one entry per CDR3 protein. The data contain about 84,000 distinct CDR3 sequences, more than 9% of them singletons. Time point described: patch test 2, 6 weeks after DPC sensitization. As for treatment: therapeutic diphenylcyclopropenone sensitization with weekly scalp DPC. The sample was whole blood, taken in connection with sensitization to the hapten diphenylcyclopropenone (DPC). These receptor sequences come from a woman aged 50 to 65 with alopecia areata. Some clones in this sample may be carry-over from other donors' samples.

This clonotype was counted a few times. The chain links TRBV19 to TRBJ1-1, with a tentative D call TRBD1 (6 bases). The CDR3 is made up of 14 amino acids. V shed 7 bases and J shed 4 bases, with 16 bases lying between them. In germline, CDR1 is LNHDA, CDR2 SQIVND (reference sequence). The CDR3 sequence is CASIQWSRGTEAFF. CDR3 in DNA: TGTGCCAGTATTCAATGGTCCAGGGGCACTGAAGCTTTCTTT.

This clonotype was found many times. This chain uses TRBV24-1 with TRBJ2-1; 8 nucleotides match TRBD2. The V and J ends lost 9 bases and 4 bases, in that order; junction bases with no gene match: 10. This CDR3 is built from 15 residues. Germline loops: CDR1 KGHDR, CDR2 SFDVKD. In nucleotides, the CDR3 is TGTGCCACCGAGACCACTAGCGGCTATTACAATGAGCAGTTCTTC. It encodes CATETTSGYYNEQFF.

The table lists this clonotype with a few counts. This may come from a read error, since a much larger clone is one base off. The conserved phenylalanine or tryptophan normally closing the CDR3 is absent here, so this likely arose from a read error. The chain employs TRBV7-8 and TRBJ2-3; weak D call: TRBD2 (5 bases). Germline lookup yields CDR1 SGHVS and CDR2 FQNEAQ. Trimming took off 7 bases at V and 3 bases at J, with 17 bases between the two ends. The CDR3 contains 15 residues. CDR3 in DNA: TGTGCCAGCAACCTAGAGGGCATTTTGACAGATACGCAGTATTCT. It specifies CASNLEGILTDTQYS.

This chain uses TRBV18 with TRBJ1-6; perhaps TRBD1 as D (5 bases). Looked up from germline, CDR1 is KGHSH and CDR2 is LQKENI. Trimming removed 6 bases from V and 8 bases from J, with 14 bases in between. The CDR3 length is 14 residues. Written as DNA, the CDR3 is TGTGCCAGCTCCGAATCCGGGACTGATTCACCCCTCCACTTT. Translation gives CASSESGTDSPLHF.

This clonotype has a count of ten or more. The chain has TRBV7-9 and TRBJ2-4, with D possibly TRBD2 on 7 matching bases. This CDR3 spans 16 amino acids. V shed 1 base and J shed 8 bases, with 18 bases lying between them. Germline V gene lookup returns CDR1 SEHNR and CDR2 FQNEAQ (reference sequence). The CDR3 DNA reads TGTGCCAGCAGCTTAGTTCGGGGGGCTAAAAGAGACATTCAGTACTTC. Residues: CASSLVRGAKRDIQYF.

This sequence joins TRBV11-3 and TRBJ2-3, with unresolved D. The length of the CDR3 is 13 residues. Germline CDR1 reads SGHNT; CDR2 reads YENEEA. The V gene lost 0 bases and the J gene lost 4 bases, with 5 bases spanning the gap. The CDR3 sequence: CASSLDSPDTQYF. The CDR3 DNA reads TGTGCCAGCAGCTTAGACAGCCCAGATACGCAGTATTTT.

There are a few counts of this clonotype. V is TRBV7-9 and J is TRBJ1-4; tentatively, D is TRBD1 (6 bases). The ends were cut back, 6 bases at V and 1 base at J, with 9 bases in the middle. This CDR3 region has 14 residues. In germline, CDR1 is SEHNR, CDR2 FQNEAQ (reference sequence). CDR3 sequence (DNA): TGTGCCAGCAGGCTGACAGGAACTAATGAAAAACTGTTTTTT. Its protein product is CASRLTGTNEKLFF.

This clonotype has a handful of counts. The rearrangement links TRBV29-1 to TRBJ2-1, with a tentative D call TRBD2 (6 bases). V gave up 4 bases and J gave up 7 bases, with 14 bases separating them. CDR3 length: 13 residues. Germline V gives CDR1 SQVTM, CDR2 ANQGSEA. The CDR3, as DNA: TGCAGCGTTGGGGCTAGCGCCCAGAATGAGCAGTTCTTC. Protein: CSVGASAQNEQFF.

CDR3 region: CASSLNSRRETQYF. DNA for the CDR3: TGTGCCAGCAGTTTAAACTCTAGAAGAGAGACCCAGTACTTC. This chain links TRBV28 with TRBJ2-5; no clear D. Trimming took off 2 bases at V and 4 bases at J, with 11 bases between the two ends. The CDR3 is made up of 14 amino acids. In germline, CDR1 is MDHEN, CDR2 SYDVKM.

This clonotype was observed many times. The V call is TRBV5-4, the J call TRBJ1-5, with TRBD1 as a possible D gene (5 bases). Per germline, CDR1 SGHNT and CDR2 YYREEE (reference sequence). Trimming removed 0 bases at V and 3 bases at J, with 13 bases between. The CDR3 runs to 16 residues. The CDR3 bases are TGTGCCAGCAGCTTGGGGGGCTCGTCCAACAATCAGCCCCAGCATTTT. Its protein is CASSLGGSSNNQPQHF.

In its sample, this clonotype was seen many times. This chain connects TRBV5-1 to TRBJ2-1, with 14 bases identical to TRBD2. Losses at the gene ends were 4 bases for V and 9 bases for J; bases not matched to a gene: 12. Germline loops: CDR1 SGHRS, CDR2 YFSETQ. This CDR3 is built from 17 residues. The CDR3 region is CASSVAGTSGSRVEQFF. The CDR3 DNA reads as TGCGCCAGCAGCGTGGCCGGGACTAGCGGGAGTCGGGTTGAGCAGTTCTTC.

This clonotype was picked up a small number of times. The rearrangement uses TRBV20-1 and TRBJ2-1, with D possibly matching TRBD2 (5 bases). CDR1 DFQATT and CDR2 SNEGSKA come from the germline V gene (reference sequence). This CDR3 has 14 residues. The V gene lost 1 base and the J gene lost 3 bases, with 10 bases spanning the gap. The CDR3 coding sequence is TGCAGTGCTAGAGTATCCGGGATCTACAATGAGCAGTTCTTC. Its protein is CSARVSGIYNEQFF.

This clonotype has ten or more counts. The J gene is TRBJ1-5, the V gene TRBV20-1, with 7 positions matching TRBD1. Germline lookup yields CDR1 DFQATT and CDR2 SNEGSKA (reference sequence). V was clipped by 6 bases and J by 2 bases; unmatched bases: 16. The CDR3 length is 17 residues. CDR3 sequence reads: CSARGRGTMMGNQPQHF. CDR3 nucleotides: TGCAGTGCCCGGGGCAGGGGGACGATGATGGGCAATCAGCCCCAGCATTTT.

This clonotype has just a few counts. The chain employs TRBV11-2 and TRBJ2-5, with D possibly TRBD2 on 7 matching bases. Germline values: CDR1 SGHAT, CDR2 FQNNGV. Between the trimmed V and J ends, which lost 0 bases and 0 bases, there was a span of 17 bases. The CDR3 is 18 amino acids. CDR3 region: CASSLDWFAGADQETQYF. DNA of the CDR3: TGTGCCAGCAGCTTAGATTGGTTCGCGGGGGCGGACCAAGAGACCCAGTACTTC.

This clonotype was observed a handful of times. The gene calls are TRBV20-1 and TRBJ1-3; tentatively, D is TRBD1 (5 bases). With 4 bases removed from V and 0 bases from J, the gap between germline ends came to 10 bases. Looked up from germline, CDR1 is DFQATT and CDR2 is SNEGSKA (reference sequence). This CDR3 comprises 14 residues. DNA of the CDR3: TGCAGTGCTACTGGCAGGGCCTCTGGAAACACCATATATTTT. Translating it yields CSATGRASGNTIYF.

This chain links TRBV29-1 with TRBJ1-1, with 8 positions matching TRBD1. Germline V CDR1 and CDR2: SQVTM, ANQGSEA. There are 12 residues in the CDR3. With V trimmed by 7 bases and J by 10 bases, 11 bases remained unmatched. CDR3 sequence (DNA): TGCAGCGCTCAATGGCAGGGGGCGCGAGCTTTCTTT. Its protein is CSAQWQGARAFF.

The V and J genes are TRBV5-1 and TRBJ1-5; TRBD1 agrees at 7 bases. The CDR3 covers 15 residues. J lost 4 bases, V lost 4 bases, and 8 bases had no gene match. Germline-derived CDR1 and CDR2 are SGHRS and YFSETQ. CDR3 nucleotides: TGCGCCAGCAGCCGAACAGGGGAAGGAAATCAGCCCCAGCATTTT. Protein sequence: CASSRTGEGNQPQHF.

The table lists this clonotype with many counts. This chain links TRBV29-1 with TRBJ1-1; D not resolved. CDR3 length: 15 residues. Germline CDR1 and CDR2: SQVTM and ANQGSEA. V was cut by 4 bases and J by 0 bases, with 15 bases left in between. CDR3 sequence reads: CSVVGRDRVNTEAFF. CDR3 DNA: TGCAGCGTTGTAGGCCGTGATCGGGTGAACACTGAAGCTTTCTTT.

In its sample, this clonotype was seen a few times. This chain connects TRBV6-5 to TRBJ1-1; D is ambiguous. The V end was cut by 0 bases, the J end by 1 base, with 6 bases between. The CDR3 totals 14 residues. Germline CDR1 reads MNHEY; CDR2 reads SVGAGI. CDR3 DNA: TGTGCCAGCAGTTACTCTTACCAGAACACTGAAGCTTTCTTT. Its translation: CASSYSYQNTEAFF.

The count of this clonotype is one. The V call is TRBV2, the J call TRBJ2-7, with 9 bases identical to TRBD1. The V gene's germline CDR1 is SNHLY and CDR2 FYNNEI. The CDR3 extends over 15 amino acids. The trim removed 9 bases at V and 0 bases at J, leaving 9 bases unmatched. The chain's CDR3 is CARCVPGQGSYEQYF. The DNA for the CDR3 is TGTGCCAGGTGCGTCCCGGGACAGGGCTCCTACGAGCAGTACTTC.

This chain links TRBV12-3 or TRBV12-4 with TRBJ2-3; 11 positions agree with TRBD2. The CDR3 consists of 16 residues. The V segment lost 5 bases and the J segment 0 bases; nucleotides outside the gene matches: 4. The CDR3, as DNA: TGTGCCAGCAGTCGCCGACTAGCGGGAAGCACAGATACGCAGTATTTT. Its translation is CASSRRLAGSTDTQYF.